What follows are 2 T cell receptor beta chains derived from one specimen sequenced in a study of OX40 agonist ivuxolimab in advanced cancers. This table comes from immunoSEQ multiplex PCR, and its TCRdb copy is limited to in-frame clones, with some not included. The data contain tens of thousands of clones, approximately 80% of them singletons. This specimen was CD4+ or CD8+ T cells sorted from blood, taken in a trial of the OX40 agonist ivuxolimab. These receptors originate from an adult with an advanced solid tumor such as melanoma, head and neck, liver or kidney cancer.

The chain is built from TRBV2 and TRBJ1-2; D remains ambiguous. Germline V gene lookup returns CDR1 SNHLY and CDR2 FYNNEI. The ends were cut back, 4 bases at V and 0 bases at J, with 12 bases in the middle. The CDR3 contains 15 residues. The chain's CDR3 is CASSANPTANYGYTF. Written as DNA, the CDR3 is TGTGCCAGCAGTGCAAACCCCACAGCTAACTATGGCTACACCTTC.

This chain uses TRBV2 with TRBJ2-1; 11 bases are shared with TRBD1. The length of the CDR3 is 16 residues. J gave up 4 bases and V 6 bases, and 8 bases lay outside the gene matches. Per germline, CDR1 SNHLY and CDR2 FYNNEI. CDR3 DNA sequence: TGTGCCAGCAGATCAGACGGGACAGGGGGTTACAATGAGCAGTTCTTC. This gives the protein CASRSDGTGGYNEQFF.